This TCR beta chain was profiled in a study of T cells in localized non-small cell lung cancer. The data were produced by immunoSEQ multiplex PCR, yet TCRdb's version contains in-frame clones alone and is incomplete. Of 15,000 to 18,000 clones detected, 87% appear once; the ten largest clones hold roughly a quarter. The V end was cut by 2 bases, the J end by 0 bases, with 13 bases between. The germline V gene encodes CDR1 MNHEY and CDR2 SVGAGI. The CDR3 loop spans 16 amino acids. This TCR was recovered from a male donor at least 60 years old with stage II lung adenocarcinoma. V gene TRBV6-5 combines with J gene TRBJ1-2; no reliable D call. The source was peripheral blood mononuclear cells, collected before any cancer treatment. Here the CDR3 DNA reads TGTGCCAGCAGTTACACGAAGACGGATGCTAACTATGGCTACACCTTC. Translating gives CASSYTKTDANYGYTF.